This entry lists 29 T cell receptor beta chains sequenced from one sample in a study of identifying expanded T cells in peripheral blood. Sequenced by immunoSEQ multiplex PCR; TCRdb stores in-frame clones only, minus some. The table shows about 100,000 clones, with roughly 89% occurring only once. Sequenced: blood. The receptors here all came from a person aged 18 to 69 in good health.

V gene TRBV10-3 combines with J gene TRBJ1-3; no clear D. CDR3 length equals 12 residues. Germline V gives CDR1 ENHRY, CDR2 SYGVKD. V lost 9 bases, J lost 4 bases, and 10 bases lay in between. DNA for the CDR3: TGTGCCATTAAAAAATGGGGAAACACCATATATTTT. Translating it yields CAIKKWGNTIYF.

This chain connects TRBV5-4 to TRBJ1-2; D is uncertain. The CDR3 has 15 residues. V shed 1 base and J shed 8 bases, with 18 bases lying between them. Germline-derived CDR1 and CDR2 are SGHNT and YYREEE (reference sequence). Here the CDR3 reads CASSLSSPPGVGYTF. As DNA, the CDR3 is TGTGCCAGCAGCTTGTCTAGTCCGCCCGGAGTGGGCTACACCTTC.

The V call is TRBV19, the J call TRBJ2-7; TRBD1 or TRBD2 may be the D gene (5 bases each). The V gene's germline CDR1 is LNHDA and CDR2 SQIVND (reference sequence). V was shortened by 5 bases and J by 0 bases, with 17 bases between the two germline ends. The CDR3 spans 16 residues. CDR3: CASSERYGAGSYEQYF. The CDR3 DNA follows: TGTGCCAGTAGTGAGCGGTATGGGGCAGGCTCCTACGAGCAGTACTTC.

In this sample, this clone turned up once. In nucleotides, the CDR3 is TGTGCCAGTAGTTTGGGACAGGCCTTCAACTATGGCTACACCTTC. It codes for CASSLGQAFNYGYTF. The J gene is TRBJ1-2, the V gene TRBV19, with TRBD1 identical over 8 bases. The germline gives CDR1 LNHDA, CDR2 SQIVND (reference sequence). V lost 5 bases, J lost 2 bases, and 7 bases stayed unmatched. The CDR3 extends over 15 amino acids.

The chain couples TRBV6-1 to TRBJ2-2; D is uncertain. Trimming shortened V by 5 bases and J by 9 bases, and 19 bases separated the two germline ends. CDR3 length: 15 amino acids. Germline-derived CDR1 and CDR2 are MNHNS and SASEGT. The CDR3 loop is CASSSYIDHRRELFF. The CDR3 coding sequence is TGTGCCAGCAGTTCCTACATAGATCACCGGCGGGAGCTGTTTTTT.

V usage is TRBV5-4 and J usage is TRBJ1-1; D ambiguous. The CDR3 sequence is 14 residues long. V dropped 1 base and J dropped 1 base, with 8 bases sitting between them. Germline assignment: CDR1 SGHNT and CDR2 YYREEE (reference sequence). The CDR3 nucleotides are TGTGCCAGCAGCTTGCAGGTCGGGAACACTGAAGCTTTCTTT. It codes for CASSLQVGNTEAFF.

The genes are TRBV4-3 and TRBJ1-2, with TRBD1 as a possible D gene (5 bases). V lost 5 bases, J lost 4 bases, and 14 bases lay in between. This CDR3 is built from 14 residues. The germline gives CDR1 LGHNA, CDR2 YSLEER. For the CDR3, the DNA is TGCGCCAGCAGCAAGGACACTTTTGGCTATGGCTACACCTTC. This encodes CASSKDTFGYGYTF.

The J gene is TRBJ2-6, the V gene TRBV5-6, with TRBD1 matching over 7 bases. CDR3 length: 14 residues. V lost 2 bases to trimming and J lost 16 bases; unmatched junction nucleotides: 12. CDR1 is SGHDT and CDR2 is YYEEEE in the germline V gene. For the CDR3, the DNA is TGTGCCAGCAGCTTCGGAGTAGGGGGCGGAGGACTGACTTTC. Amino acid sequence: CASSFGVGGGGLTF.

This clone was seen a single time. The genes are TRBV19 and TRBJ2-3; perhaps TRBD1 as D (7 bases). From germline, CDR1 is LNHDA and CDR2 SQIVND (reference sequence). This CDR3 contains 12 residues. Trimming took off 7 bases at V and 8 bases at J, with 13 bases between the two ends. The CDR3 DNA reads TGTGCCAGTATTTCAGGGGGAGGTACGCAGTATTTT. It translates to CASISGGGTQYF.

In this sample, this clone turned up many times. This chain links TRBV28 with TRBJ1-6; 7 bases are a match to TRBD1. V was pared by 10 bases and J by 10 bases, with 10 bases of the junction left unmatched. This CDR3 contains 13 residues. CDR1 and CDR2 (germline): MDHEN, SYDVKM. Here the CDR3 DNA reads TGTGCCACCTCCCGGGACAGCAACTCACCCCTCCACTTT. It translates to CATSRDSNSPLHF.

This clone has only a few counts. The gene calls are TRBV6-5 and TRBJ2-5; a weak D match, TRBD2 (6 bases). Trimming pared 4 bases from V and 8 bases from J, leaving 8 bases between. CDR1 is MNHEY and CDR2 is SVGAGI in the germline V gene. This CDR3 is 11 amino acids long. CDR3 bases: TGTGCCAGCAGTTTGGGGGGAACCCAGTACTTC. This sequence encodes CASSLGGTQYF.

This clone appeared a single time. This CDR3 is CASSIDLVDGLAGEEQFF. Here the CDR3 DNA reads TGTGCCAGTAGTATAGATCTGGTCGACGGACTAGCGGGGGAGGAGCAGTTCTTC. V and J are TRBV19 and TRBJ2-1; TRBD2 aligns across 13 bases. Germline CDR1 reads LNHDA; CDR2 reads SQIVND (reference sequence). The CDR3 loop spans 18 amino acids. Trimming at V came to 0 bases and at J to 10 bases, leaving 12 bases not matched to a gene.

The chain recombines TRBV11-2 with TRBJ1-1; 12 bases align to TRBD1. Germline V gene sequence: CDR1 SGHAT, CDR2 FQNNGV. CDR3 length: 16 residues. Losses at the gene ends were 3 bases for V and 5 bases for J; bases not matched to a gene: 7. For the CDR3, the DNA is TGTGCCAGCAGCTTTGGGACAGGGGGCATTGGGACTGAAGCTTTCTTT. Protein sequence: CASSFGTGGIGTEAFF. Full variable domain (missing parts from reference TRBV11-2 and TRBJ1-1): EAGVAQSPRYKIIEKRQSVAFWCNPISGHATLYWYQQILGQGPKLLIQFQNNGVVDDSQLPKDRFSAERLKGVDSTLKIQPAKLEDSAVYLCASSFGTGGIGTEAFFGQGTRLTVV.

This clone showed up just a few times. The CDR3, as DNA: TGTGCCAGCAGCTTAGCTGCGGGGGGCACTGAAGCTTTCTTT. It codes for CASSLAAGGTEAFF. The rearrangement uses TRBV11-2 and TRBJ1-1; possibly TRBD1 for D (5 bases). Trimming left V 1 base short and J 4 bases short, with 10 bases between. CDR3 length equals 14 residues. Per germline, CDR1 SGHAT and CDR2 FQNNGV.

The rearrangement joins TRBV7-9 to TRBJ1-2; D gene uncertain. Trimming left V 0 bases short and J 4 bases short, with 6 bases between. The CDR3 has 13 residues. From germline, CDR1 is SEHNR and CDR2 FQNEAQ (reference sequence). CDR3 residues: CASSLADFYGYTF. The CDR3 coding sequence is TGTGCCAGCAGCTTAGCGGATTTCTATGGCTACACCTTC.

This chain uses TRBV5-1 with TRBJ2-7; D possibly uses TRBD1 or TRBD2 (7 bases each). The CDR3 contains 14 residues. The germline V and J ends were trimmed by 4 bases and 1 base, with 12 bases remaining between them. The germline gives CDR1 SGHRS, CDR2 YFSETQ. In nucleotides, the CDR3 is TGCGCCAGCAGCATCCAGGGGGGGTCCTACGAGCAGTACTTC. This translates into CASSIQGGSYEQYF.

The CDR3, as DNA: TGTGCCAGCAGTCATCCATGGGGCAGGGTAGGAACAGATACGCAGTATTTT. Translation: CASSHPWGRVGTDTQYF. J is TRBJ2-3 and V is TRBV28; TRBD1 is a possible D gene (5 bases). This CDR3 spans 17 amino acids. V was pared by 5 bases and J by 3 bases, with 21 bases between. Germline CDR1 and CDR2: MDHEN and SYDVKM.

The CDR3 region is CASSSGNYGYTF. The DNA of the CDR3 is TGTGCCAGCAGCTCGGGAAACTATGGCTACACCTTC. The chain combines TRBV5-4 with TRBJ1-2; unclear D gene. V lost 3 bases, J lost 2 bases, and 5 bases lay in between. CDR1 SGHNT and CDR2 YYREEE come from the germline V gene (reference sequence). The CDR3 loop spans 12 amino acids.

The V gene is TRBV7-2, the J gene TRBJ1-1, with 7 bases lining up with TRBD1. The germline V gene has CDR1 SGHTA and CDR2 FQGNSA. J was trimmed by 7 bases and V by 5 bases; bases with no gene match: 7. The CDR3 extends over 13 amino acids. The CDR3 coding sequence is TGTGCCAGCAGCGCATCGACAGGGCTTGAAGCTTTCTTT. Encoded protein: CASSASTGLEAFF.

CDR3 protein: CASTIRTEAFF. CDR3 nucleotide sequence: TGTGCCAGCACCATAAGAACTGAAGCTTTCTTT. V gene TRBV7-2 combines with J gene TRBJ1-1, with no clear D. CDR1 and CDR2 from the germline V gene are SGHTA and FQGNSA. V was trimmed by 7 bases and J by 5 bases, leaving 8 bases between them. The CDR3 contains 11 residues.

The chain carries TRBV2 and TRBJ2-2; 14 bases agree with TRBD2. The CDR3 extends over 17 amino acids. Germline V gene sequence: CDR1 SNHLY, CDR2 FYNNEI. The junction had 7 bases not matched to a gene; V was cut back by 10 bases and J by 0 bases. The CDR3 here is CANGGLAGATNTGELFF. The CDR3 nucleotides read TGTGCCAACGGGGGACTAGCGGGGGCCACGAACACCGGGGAGCTGTTTTTT. Full variable domain (rest looked up from reference TRBV2 and TRBJ2-2): EPEVTQTPSHQVTQMGQEVILRCVPISNHLYFYWYRQILGQKVEFLVSFYNNEISEKSEIFDDQFSVERPDGSNFTLKIRSTKLEDSAMYFCANGGLAGATNTGELFFGEGSRLTVL.

The CDR3 nucleotides read TGTGCCAGCAGGGCTGGCGGGAGCTCCTACGAGCAGTACTTC. Encoded protein: CASRAGGSSYEQYF. The rearrangement joins TRBV6-5 to TRBJ2-7; 7 nucleotides align to TRBD2. V lost 6 bases and J lost 0; bases outside the gene matches: 5. This CDR3 region has 14 residues. Germline V lookup: CDR1 MNHEY, CDR2 SVGAGI.

The V gene is TRBV7-2, the J gene TRBJ1-6; TRBD1 is a possible D gene (5 bases). The CDR3 contains 16 residues. Deletions cut 1 base from V and 7 bases from J, with 14 bases between. Germline lookup yields CDR1 SGHTA and CDR2 FQGNSA. The DNA for the CDR3 is TGTGCCAGCAGCTTAGTTCGGCAGGGAGGGAATTCACCCCTCCACTTT. Residues: CASSLVRQGGNSPLHF.

This clone was picked up a small number of times. CDR3 nucleotides: TGTGCCAGCTCACCCGGAGGGGACCAGCCCCAGCATTTT. It specifies CASSPGGDQPQHF. The chain has TRBV18 and TRBJ1-5, with a weak D call TRBD1 (5 bases). Per germline, CDR1 KGHSH and CDR2 LQKENI. The V end was cut by 3 bases, the J end by 7 bases, with 10 bases between. The CDR3 is 13 residues long.

CDR3 residues: CASSSGTGINEKLFF. The CDR3 DNA reads as TGTGCCAGCAGCTCAGGGACAGGCATTAATGAAAAACTGTTTTTT. The chain combines TRBV5-5 with TRBJ1-4; 8 nucleotides line up with TRBD1. The CDR3 covers 15 residues. Germline V gives CDR1 SGHKS, CDR2 YYEKEE (reference sequence). The J segment lost 4 bases and the V segment lost 3 bases, leaving 5 bases of the junction unmatched.

The V call is TRBV11-2, the J call TRBJ2-7; 9 nucleotides agree with TRBD1. The CDR3 contains 13 residues. Germline CDR1 and CDR2: SGHAT and FQNNGV. J gave up 6 bases and V 5 bases, and 5 bases lay outside the gene matches. In DNA form, the CDR3 reads TGTGCCAGCAGCGTAGGGACAGGGAGCGAGCAGTACTTC. It encodes CASSVGTGSEQYF.

The chain carries TRBV10-3 and TRBJ2-2; no reliable D call. The CDR3 is made up of 16 amino acids. Germline lookup yields CDR1 ENHRY and CDR2 SYGVKD. The V gene lost 1 base and the J gene lost 2 bases, with 11 bases spanning the gap. CDR3 amino acids: CAISEFQRDNTGELFF. In nucleotides, the CDR3 is TGTGCCATCAGTGAGTTCCAGCGAGACAACACCGGGGAGCTGTTTTTT.

The chain links TRBV7-9 to TRBJ1-2; 9 bases map to TRBD1. The CDR3 contains 17 residues. Germline CDR1 reads SEHNR; CDR2 reads FQNEAQ (reference sequence). V was pared by 3 bases and J by 2 bases, with 10 bases of the junction left unmatched. The CDR3 nucleotides read TGTGCCAGCAGCTTCACAGGGGGCGAGGGGGTAAACTATGGCTACACCTTC. Its translation is CASSFTGGEGVNYGYTF. Drawing the rest from reference TRBV7-9 and TRBJ1-2, the complete variable domain is DTGVSQNPRHKITKRGQNVTFRCDPISEHNRLYWYRQTLGQGPEFLTYFQNEAQLEKSRLLSDRFSAERPKGSFSTLEIQRTEQGDSAMYLCASSFTGGEGVNYGYTFGSGTRLTVV.

To note about this clone: Other nucleotide sequences in the sample specify the same CDR3. The J gene is TRBJ2-1, the V gene TRBV7-9; D remains unclear. Trimming removed 2 bases from V and 0 bases from J, with 5 bases in between. Germline CDR1 SEHNR, CDR2 FQNEAQ (reference sequence). This CDR3 has 14 residues. The CDR3 sequence: CASSLTSSYNEQFF. As DNA, the CDR3 is TGTGCCAGCAGCTTAACCAGCTCCTACAATGAGCAGTTCTTC.